This T cell receptor (beta chain) originates from a study of neoadjuvant anti-PD-1 for oral cavity cancer. Study background: Patients mostly received three to four biweekly nivolumab doses at 3 mg/kg before surgery.

Sequenced by immunoSEQ multiplex PCR; TCRdb stores in-frame clones only, minus some. Among about 68,000 clones listed, 70% to 90% were seen once. The V gene's germline CDR1 is SGHRS and CDR2 YFSETQ. With 1 base removed from V and 5 bases from J, the gap between germline ends came to 12 bases. This CDR3 is 14 amino acids long. This clone was observed a single time. Time point of the sample: after neoadjuvant nivolumab, at surgical resection. Sequencing was performed on PBMCs, taken after nivolumab (anti-PD-1) treatment. The sequence was obtained from a person between 35 and 79 years old with oral cavity squamous cell carcinoma. V and J are TRBV5-1 and TRBJ1-1, with D unresolved. CDR3 coding DNA: TGCGCCAGCAGCTTGTCTTATAGTGGGACTGAAGCTTTCTTT. It translates to CASSLSYSGTEAFF.